This T cell receptor beta chain comes out of a study of T cells in Graves' hyperthyroidism and ophthalmopathy. Germline CDR1 is SEHNR and CDR2 is FQNEAQ (reference sequence). The CDR3 contains 15 residues. Trimming cost V 6 bases and J 5 bases, with 16 bases left between them. RNA transcripts were the template for amplifying TCR beta CDR3 regions. HTBI primers were used for first-round RT-PCR of the TCR CDR3. TCRdb itself ran the multiplex PCR reads through MiXCR, one entry per CDR3 protein. The sample lists hundreds of thousands of distinct CDR3 sequences, roughly 40% occurring once. The study defined stable Graves' hyperthyroidism as no ophthalmopathy progression within 18 months. Hyperthyroidism was newly diagnosed in patients aged 18 to 65 (duration under 2 months). Clinical symptoms, serum thyroxine and TRAb, thyroid ultrasound and orbital computed tomography were used for the diagnoses.

The sequenced material came from blood. The V call is TRBV7-9, the J call TRBJ2-2, with D tentatively TRBD1 (5 bases). The source of this sequence is a man in his late teens or twenties with Graves' hyperthyroidism. The DNA of the CDR3 is TGTGCCAGCAGTCATACCAGGGAATGGACCGGGGAGCTGTTTTTT. This sequence encodes CASSHTREWTGELFF.